The clone carrying this T cell receptor beta chain has just a few counts. The antigen is not known. TCRdb called the 5' RACE reads again in MiXCR, with one record for every CDR3 protein. The repertoire holds just under 650,000 distinct CDR3 sequences, with roughly 7.1% as singletons. Donors were all healthy Caucasians. This sample is part of a study of identical twins. Points from the study as a whole: Where out-of-frame alpha sequences were twin-shared, they showed excess low generation probability. Models came in too low on out-of-frame TCR alpha sharing in monozygotic twins.

The germline V gene encodes CDR1 SGHRS and CDR2 YFSETQ. The CDR3 covers 12 residues. Trimming removed 3 bases at V and 6 bases at J, with 8 bases between. Separately, the same data were catalogued under a study of yellow fever vaccine responses in identical twins.

The V gene is TRBV5-1, the J gene TRBJ2-3; no clear D. Sequencing input: PBMCs. This TCR came from a young woman in good health. In DNA form, the CDR3 reads TGCGCCAGCAGCTCGTCCTTGGATACGCAGTATTTT. Residues: CASSSSLDTQYF.